The present TCR beta chain was sequenced within a study of blood T cell repertoires in COVID-19. Study information: T cells, B-cell-depleted T cells, or PBMCs provided the cDNA or gDNA that served as material.

Authors' processing steps: Nucleated cell counts were estimated from reference gene primer amplification. Measured with immunoSEQ multiplex PCR; TCRdb has only the in-frame clones, and not every one. V and J calls and clone size are given by that table; D and trimming were obtained from the DNA. The sample has a few hundred thousand clones; nearly 90% are singletons. This clone was picked up a small number of times. Deletions cut 1 base from V and 10 bases from J, with 5 bases between. Germline CDR1 LGHDT, CDR2 YNNKEL (reference sequence). The CDR3 is 12 residues long. Clinical history reported by participants formed the basis on which cohorts were assigned.

This TCR derives from a woman in her late teens or twenties with acute COVID-19. The V gene is TRBV3-1 (or the pseudogene TRBV3-2), the J gene TRBJ1-6; D is undetermined. Sequencing was performed on PBMCs or T cells enriched from blood (not recorded which). CDR3 DNA: TGTGCCAGCAGCCAAGGTAGATCACCCCTCCACTTT. Translated, it gives CASSQGRSPLHF.